The clone carrying this T cell receptor (beta chain) was counted a single time. Antigen specificity is unknown. All donors participated as healthy donors of bone marrow. J lost 6 bases, V lost 0 bases, and 12 bases had no gene match. This CDR3 spans 17 amino acids. Germline CDR1 reads SQVTM; CDR2 reads ANQGSEA. This sample was taken from a study of cytomegalovirus exposure and HLA in healthy donors. Vbeta (60) and Jbeta (13) primers were used in the PCR. Authors' methods: The authors later counted 70 million to 80 million unique TCR beta chains, about 11 million of them shared. Libraries were prepared by immunoSEQ multiplex PCR; TCRdb keeps only in-frame clonotypes and omits some of them. The DNA was the basis for D and trimming; V, J and clone size are from that table. The sample contains about 110,000 clones, around 77% of which appear only once. General study findings and limits: It was reported in a later analysis that an Asian-associated ancestry cluster showed fewer N-insertions than the 666-donor mean. In a later analysis, TCR beta V- and J-gene trimming showed a link to a missense DCLRE1C variant.

The chain uses TRBV29-1 and TRBJ2-1; 9 bases map to TRBD2. Sequences were obtained from PBMCs. The TCR sequence derives from a male donor in good health and CMV-seronegative. This CDR3 reads CSVEDQRASGDPNEQFF. The DNA for the CDR3 is TGCAGCGTTGAAGATCAAAGGGCTAGCGGGGACCCCAATGAGCAGTTCTTC.